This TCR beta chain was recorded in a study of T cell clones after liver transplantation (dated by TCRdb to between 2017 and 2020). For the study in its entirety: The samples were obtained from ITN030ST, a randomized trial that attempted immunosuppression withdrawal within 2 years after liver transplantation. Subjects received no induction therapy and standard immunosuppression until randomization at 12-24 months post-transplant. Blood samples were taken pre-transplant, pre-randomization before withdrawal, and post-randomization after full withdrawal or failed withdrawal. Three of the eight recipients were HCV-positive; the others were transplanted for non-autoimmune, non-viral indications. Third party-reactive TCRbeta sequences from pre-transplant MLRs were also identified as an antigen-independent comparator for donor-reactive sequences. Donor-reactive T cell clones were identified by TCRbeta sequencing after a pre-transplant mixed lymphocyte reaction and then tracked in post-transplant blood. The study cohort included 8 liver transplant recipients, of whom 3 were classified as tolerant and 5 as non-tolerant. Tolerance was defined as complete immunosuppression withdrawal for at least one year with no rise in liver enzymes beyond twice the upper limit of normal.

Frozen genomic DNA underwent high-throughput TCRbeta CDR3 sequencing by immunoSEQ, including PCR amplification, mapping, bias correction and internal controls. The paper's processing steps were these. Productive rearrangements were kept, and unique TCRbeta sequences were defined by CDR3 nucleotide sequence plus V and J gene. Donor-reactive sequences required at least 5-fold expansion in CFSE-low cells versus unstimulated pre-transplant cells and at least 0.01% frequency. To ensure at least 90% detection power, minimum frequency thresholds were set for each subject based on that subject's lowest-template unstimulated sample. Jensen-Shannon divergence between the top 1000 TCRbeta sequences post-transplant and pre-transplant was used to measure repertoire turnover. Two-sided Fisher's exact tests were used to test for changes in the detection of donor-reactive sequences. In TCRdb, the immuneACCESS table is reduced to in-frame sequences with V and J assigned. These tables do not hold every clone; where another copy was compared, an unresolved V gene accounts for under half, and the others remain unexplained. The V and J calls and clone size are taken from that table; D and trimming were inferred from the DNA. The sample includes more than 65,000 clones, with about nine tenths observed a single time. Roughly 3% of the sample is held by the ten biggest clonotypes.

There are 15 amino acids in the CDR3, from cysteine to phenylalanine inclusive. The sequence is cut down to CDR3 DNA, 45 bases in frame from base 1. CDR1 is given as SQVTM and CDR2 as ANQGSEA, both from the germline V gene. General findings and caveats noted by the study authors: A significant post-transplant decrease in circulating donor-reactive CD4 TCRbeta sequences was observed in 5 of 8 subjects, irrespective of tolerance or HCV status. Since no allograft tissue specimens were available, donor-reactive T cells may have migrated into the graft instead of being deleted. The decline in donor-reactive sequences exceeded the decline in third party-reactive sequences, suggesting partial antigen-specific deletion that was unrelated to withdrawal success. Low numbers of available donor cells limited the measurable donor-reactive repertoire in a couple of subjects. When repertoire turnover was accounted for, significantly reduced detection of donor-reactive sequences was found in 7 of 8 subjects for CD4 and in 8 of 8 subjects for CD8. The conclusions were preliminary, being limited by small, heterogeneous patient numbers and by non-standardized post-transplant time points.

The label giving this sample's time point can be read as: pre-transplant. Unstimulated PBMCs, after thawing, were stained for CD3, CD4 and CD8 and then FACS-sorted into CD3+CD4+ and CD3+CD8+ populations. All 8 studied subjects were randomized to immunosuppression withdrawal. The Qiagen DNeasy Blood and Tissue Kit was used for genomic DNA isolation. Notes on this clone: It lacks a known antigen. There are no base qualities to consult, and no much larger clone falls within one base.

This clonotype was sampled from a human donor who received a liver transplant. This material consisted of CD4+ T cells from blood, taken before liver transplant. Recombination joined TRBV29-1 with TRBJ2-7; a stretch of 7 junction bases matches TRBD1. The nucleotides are TGCAACACCCAACCGTCGACAGGGAAACGTTACGAGCAGTACTTC. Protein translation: CNTQPSTGKRYEQYF.